In this sample, the clone carrying this TCR beta chain turned up a few times. Using immunoSEQ multiplex PCR, the repertoire was profiled, and TCRdb retains in-frame clones only, with some absent. Of 2 million to 3 million clones in the sample, 80% to 95% were seen once. The CDR3 has 12 residues. V was clipped by 6 bases and J by 7 bases, with 13 bases between them. The germline V gene has CDR1 SNHLY and CDR2 FYNNEI. This sample was included in a study of shared clonotypes between healthy human individuals. The TCR comes from a young man in good health. Some clones in this sample may be carry-over from other donors' samples. The sequenced sample was naive CD4+ T cells from PBMCs. Subset in this sample: CD45RA+ positively selected. The chain is built from TRBV2 and TRBJ2-7, with D possibly TRBD2 on 6 matching bases. CDR3 protein: CASRTPRGEQYF. The CDR3 DNA reads as TGTGCCAGCAGGACCCCCCGGGGGGAGCAGTACTTC.